Here is one T cell receptor beta chain with its context. Source study methods: Reference gene primer amplification in the assay estimated nucleated cell counts. Some clones are missing from TCRdb's copy, which holds only in-frame ones; the method was immunoSEQ multiplex PCR. V and J calls plus clone size are reproduced from that table; the DNA served to infer D and trimming. The sample includes around 170,000 clones, approximately 84% of them seen just once. The sample belongs to a study of blood T cell repertoires in COVID-19. The wider study: Donors in the United States, Italy and Spain gave samples during acute or convalescent COVID-19.

The CDR3 consists of 16 residues. The V gene's germline CDR1 is SEHNR and CDR2 FQNEAQ (reference sequence). Trimming stripped 5 bases from V and 5 bases from J, with 18 bases between. The source is a woman of 80 years or more with acute or convalescent COVID-19. The sample was peripheral blood. This chain links TRBV7-9 with TRBJ2-2; possible D gene TRBD2, 6 bases. In DNA, the CDR3 is TGTGCCAGCAGCCCCCCCTTCTCTAGCGTAACCGGGGAGCTGTTTTTT. Encoded protein: CASSPPFSSVTGELFF.